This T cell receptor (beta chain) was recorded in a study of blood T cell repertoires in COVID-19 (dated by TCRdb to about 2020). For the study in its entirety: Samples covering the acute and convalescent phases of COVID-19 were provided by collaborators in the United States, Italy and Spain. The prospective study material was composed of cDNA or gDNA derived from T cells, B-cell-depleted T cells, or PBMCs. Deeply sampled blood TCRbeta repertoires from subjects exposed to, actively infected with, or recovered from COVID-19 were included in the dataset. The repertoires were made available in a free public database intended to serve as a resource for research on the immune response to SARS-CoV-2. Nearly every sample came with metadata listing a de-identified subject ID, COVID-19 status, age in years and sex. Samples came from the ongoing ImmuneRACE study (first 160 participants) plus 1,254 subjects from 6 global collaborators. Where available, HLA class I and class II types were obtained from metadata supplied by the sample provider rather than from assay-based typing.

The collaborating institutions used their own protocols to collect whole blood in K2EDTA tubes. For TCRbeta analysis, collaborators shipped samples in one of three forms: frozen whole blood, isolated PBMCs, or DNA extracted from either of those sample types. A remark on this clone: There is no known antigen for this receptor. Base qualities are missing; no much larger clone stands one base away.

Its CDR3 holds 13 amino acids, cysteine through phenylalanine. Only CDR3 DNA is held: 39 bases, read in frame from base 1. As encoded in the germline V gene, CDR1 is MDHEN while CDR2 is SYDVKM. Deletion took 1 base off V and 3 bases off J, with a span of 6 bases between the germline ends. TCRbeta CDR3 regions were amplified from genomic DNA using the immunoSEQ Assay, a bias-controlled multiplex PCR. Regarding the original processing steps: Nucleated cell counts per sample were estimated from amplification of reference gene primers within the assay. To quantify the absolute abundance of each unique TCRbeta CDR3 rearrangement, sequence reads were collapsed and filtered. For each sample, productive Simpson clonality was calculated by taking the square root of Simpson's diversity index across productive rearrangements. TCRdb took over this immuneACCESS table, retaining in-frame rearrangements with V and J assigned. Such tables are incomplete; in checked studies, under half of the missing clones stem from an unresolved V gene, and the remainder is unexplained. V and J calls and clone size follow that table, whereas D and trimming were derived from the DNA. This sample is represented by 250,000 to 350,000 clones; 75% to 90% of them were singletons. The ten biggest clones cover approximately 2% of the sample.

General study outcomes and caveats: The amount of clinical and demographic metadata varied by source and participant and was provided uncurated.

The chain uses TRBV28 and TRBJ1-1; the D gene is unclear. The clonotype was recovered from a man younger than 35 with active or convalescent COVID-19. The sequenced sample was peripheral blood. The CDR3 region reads CASSLLRDTEAFF. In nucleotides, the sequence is TGTGCCAGCAGTTTATTACGCGACACTGAAGCTTTCTTT.